These T cell receptor beta chains were read from a single sample in a study of blood T cell repertoires in COVID-19. Generated by immunoSEQ multiplex PCR, the TCRdb table keeps only in-frame clones and is missing some. The table has about 93,000 clones, approximately 86% seen once; the top ten hold approximately 19%. The sample taken for sequencing was peripheral blood. Receptors were obtained from a woman aged 80 or older with acute or convalescent COVID-19. Each CDR3 is given with its conserved first and last residue. A D gene is named only where the DNA matches it firmly. Size values are once, few and many counts, or a class for expanded clones, and some rows have none.

d_call: TRBD1
clone_size: -
v_call: TRBV5-1
j_call: TRBJ2-2
cdr3_nt: TGCGCCAGCAGCTCTCTCCCTCCGGGACAGGGGCTCACCGGGGAGCTGTTTTTT
cdr3_aa: CASSSLPPGQGLTGELFF

d_call: -
clone_size: -
v_call: TRBV19
j_call: TRBJ2-5
cdr3_nt: TGTGCCAGTAATTTCCGGGACCAAGAGACCCAGTACTTC
cdr3_aa: CASNFRDQETQYF

d_call: -
clone_size: once
v_call: TRBV12-3/TRBV12-4
j_call: TRBJ1-5
cdr3_nt: TGTGCCAGCAGTTTCAGGGTGGATCAGCCCCAGCATTTT
cdr3_aa: CASSFRVDQPQHF

d_call: TRBD1
clone_size: once
v_call: TRBV9
j_call: TRBJ2-2
cdr3_nt: TGTGCCAGCACCAAACAGGGGGTGCCCGGGGAGCTGTTTTTT
cdr3_aa: CASTKQGVPGELFF

d_call: -
clone_size: -
v_call: TRBV24-1
j_call: TRBJ1-1
cdr3_nt: TGTGCCACCAGTGATGGGGGGGTAGGCACTGAAGCTTTCTTT
cdr3_aa: CATSDGGVGTEAFF

d_call: TRBD1
clone_size: -
v_call: TRBV5-5
j_call: TRBJ2-6
cdr3_nt: TGTGCCAGCAGCGTGACAGGGGATTCTGGGGCCAACGTCCTGACTTTC
cdr3_aa: CASSVTGDSGANVLTF

d_call: -
clone_size: once
v_call: TRBV2
j_call: TRBJ1-1
cdr3_nt: TGTGCCAGCAGTGAAGGACTGAAGAACACTGAAGCTTTCTTT
cdr3_aa: CASSEGLKNTEAFF

d_call: -
clone_size: -
v_call: TRBV29-1
j_call: TRBJ2-1
cdr3_nt: TGCAGCGTTGGCGCTGTCTCCTACAATGAGCAGTTCTTC
cdr3_aa: CSVGAVSYNEQFF

d_call: TRBD1
clone_size: once
v_call: TRBV5-1
j_call: TRBJ1-5
cdr3_nt: TGCGCCAGCAGCCCGACAGGGTTCGGTCAGCCCCAGCATTTT
cdr3_aa: CASSPTGFGQPQHF

d_call: -
clone_size: -
v_call: TRBV19
j_call: TRBJ2-4
cdr3_nt: TGTGCCAGTAGTGAGGGATTGAGGGAAGCCAAAAACATTCAGTACTTC
cdr3_aa: CASSEGLREAKNIQYF

d_call: -
clone_size: -
v_call: TRBV5-1
j_call: TRBJ1-2
cdr3_nt: TGCGCCAGCAGAAATGGACTGGGTAGCGCCTATGGCTACACCTTC
cdr3_aa: CASRNGLGSAYGYTF

d_call: -
clone_size: -
v_call: TRBV10-3
j_call: TRBJ2-2
cdr3_nt: TGTGCCATCAGTGAGATTGGACAGATAACCGGGGAGCTGTTTTTT
cdr3_aa: CAISEIGQITGELFF

d_call: -
clone_size: -
v_call: TRBV15
j_call: TRBJ1-2
cdr3_nt: TGTGCCACCAGCAGAGACCCGGTTAACTATGGCTACACCTTC
cdr3_aa: CATSRDPVNYGYTF

d_call: -
clone_size: -
v_call: TRBV9
j_call: TRBJ1-4
cdr3_nt: TGTGCCAGCAGCGCTCCAGGGCTAGGAGAAAAACTGTTTTTT
cdr3_aa: CASSAPGLGEKLFF

d_call: TRBD1
clone_size: -
v_call: TRBV7-2
j_call: TRBJ1-6
cdr3_nt: TGTGCCAGCAGCTTAGACGGCAGGGGGAATTCACCCCTCCACTTT
cdr3_aa: CASSLDGRGNSPLHF

d_call: -
clone_size: -
v_call: TRBV3-1/TRBV3-2
j_call: TRBJ1-1
cdr3_nt: TGTGCCAGCAGCCAAGTTGTAAACTCGAACACTGAAGCTTTCTTT
cdr3_aa: CASSQVVNSNTEAFF

d_call: TRBD2
clone_size: -
v_call: TRBV7-7
j_call: TRBJ2-2
cdr3_nt: TGTGCTAGCAGCCCCCAGGCGGGGGCCGGGGAGCTGTTTTTT
cdr3_aa: CASSPQAGAGELFF

d_call: TRBD1
clone_size: -
v_call: TRBV12-3/TRBV12-4
j_call: TRBJ2-5
cdr3_nt: TGTGCCAGCAGCTCGGGACAGCAAGAGACCCAGTACTTC
cdr3_aa: CASSSGQQETQYF

d_call: -
clone_size: -
v_call: TRBV13
j_call: TRBJ2-5
cdr3_nt: TGTGCCAGCAGCCTAGGGCGGGGGCCCCTGGAGACCCAGTACTTC
cdr3_aa: CASSLGRGPLETQYF

d_call: TRBD1
clone_size: -
v_call: TRBV6-5
j_call: TRBJ2-2
cdr3_nt: TGTGCCAGCACCAGGGGGCGGGAAACCGGGGAGCTGTTTTTT
cdr3_aa: CASTRGRETGELFF

d_call: -
clone_size: -
v_call: TRBV7-8
j_call: TRBJ1-4
cdr3_nt: TGTGCCAGCAGCCTCGTGGAGGGGCTGCCTAATGAAAAACTGTTTTTT
cdr3_aa: CASSLVEGLPNEKLFF

d_call: TRBD2
clone_size: once
v_call: TRBV24-1
j_call: TRBJ2-3
cdr3_nt: TGTGCCACCAGTGACCCACTAGCGGGGGGCACAGATACGCAGTATTTT
cdr3_aa: CATSDPLAGGTDTQYF

d_call: TRBD2
clone_size: -
v_call: TRBV4-1
j_call: TRBJ2-5
cdr3_nt: TGCGCCAGCAGCCAAGCGAGGGGGACTAGCGGGCCCCAAGAGACCCAGTACTTC
cdr3_aa: CASSQARGTSGPQETQYF

d_call: TRBD1
clone_size: -
v_call: TRBV28
j_call: TRBJ1-2
cdr3_nt: TGTGCCAGCAGTATAAGGACAGGGACGGGCTACACCTTC
cdr3_aa: CASSIRTGTGYTF

d_call: -
clone_size: -
v_call: TRBV6-1
j_call: TRBJ2-2
cdr3_nt: TGTGCCAGCAGTGAACAGGGGGGAACCGGGGAGCTGTTTTTT
cdr3_aa: CASSEQGGTGELFF

d_call: -
clone_size: -
v_call: TRBV5-1
j_call: TRBJ1-2
cdr3_nt: TGCGCCAGCAGCTTGGAACAGTCACATGGCTACACCTTC
cdr3_aa: CASSLEQSHGYTF

d_call: TRBD1
clone_size: -
v_call: TRBV5-8
j_call: TRBJ2-5
cdr3_nt: TGTGCCAGCAGCTTGGGGACAGGGGCCGGTCAAGAGACCCAGTACTTC
cdr3_aa: CASSLGTGAGQETQYF

d_call: -
clone_size: -
v_call: TRBV2
j_call: TRBJ1-4
cdr3_nt: TGTGCCAGCAGTCGGGAGGGCGCGGTAGCTGAAAAACTGTTTTTT
cdr3_aa: CASSREGAVAEKLFF

d_call: TRBD1
clone_size: -
v_call: TRBV6-6
j_call: TRBJ1-5
cdr3_nt: TGTGCCAGCAGTCAGACAGGGGCTGGCAATCAGCCCCAGCATTTT
cdr3_aa: CASSQTGAGNQPQHF

d_call: -
clone_size: few
v_call: TRBV28
j_call: TRBJ1-2
cdr3_nt: TGTGCCAGCATGTCAGGCACCAACTATGGCTACACCTTC
cdr3_aa: CASMSGTNYGYTF

d_call: -
clone_size: -
v_call: TRBV6-5
j_call: TRBJ1-3
cdr3_nt: TGTGCCAGCAGTTACAGGGGGACTGGAAACACCATATATTTT
cdr3_aa: CASSYRGTGNTIYF

d_call: -
clone_size: -
v_call: TRBV7-9
j_call: TRBJ1-6
cdr3_nt: TGTGCCAGCAGCTTAAGGGGAAAGGGAAGCTCACCCCTCCACTTT
cdr3_aa: CASSLRGKGSSPLHF

d_call: TRBD1
clone_size: -
v_call: TRBV5-1
j_call: TRBJ1-2
cdr3_nt: TGCGCCAGCAGCTTGGTTGCAGGGGGCAACACCTATGGCTACACCTTC
cdr3_aa: CASSLVAGGNTYGYTF

d_call: TRBD2
clone_size: -
v_call: TRBV11-2
j_call: TRBJ2-1
cdr3_nt: TGTGCCAGCAGCTCAAGACTAGCGGGGGGATACAATGAGCAGTTCTTC
cdr3_aa: CASSSRLAGGYNEQFF

d_call: -
clone_size: -
v_call: TRBV24-1
j_call: TRBJ2-1
cdr3_nt: TGTGCCACCAGTGACGGGAAAGCGGATAGTTTCGATGAGCAGTTCTTC
cdr3_aa: CATSDGKADSFDEQFF

d_call: TRBD1
clone_size: -
v_call: TRBV7-3
j_call: TRBJ2-1
cdr3_nt: TGTGCCAGCAGCTTAAGCGGACAGGGGCACAATGAGCAGTTCTTC
cdr3_aa: CASSLSGQGHNEQFF

d_call: TRBD1
clone_size: -
v_call: TRBV6-5
j_call: TRBJ1-2
cdr3_nt: TGTGCCAGCAGCCGCTTCCAGGGGGCGGATGGCTACACCTTC
cdr3_aa: CASSRFQGADGYTF

d_call: TRBD2
clone_size: -
v_call: TRBV2
j_call: TRBJ2-5
cdr3_nt: TGTGCCAGCAGTGAAATCCCTAGCGGGGGGGCACGAGAGACCCAGTACTTC
cdr3_aa: CASSEIPSGGARETQYF

d_call: -
clone_size: -
v_call: TRBV5-1
j_call: TRBJ2-2
cdr3_nt: TGCGCCAGCAGCTTCACAGCGAACACCGGGGAGCTGTTTTTT
cdr3_aa: CASSFTANTGELFF

d_call: TRBD2
clone_size: -
v_call: TRBV5-1
j_call: TRBJ2-2
cdr3_nt: TGCGCCAGCAGCTTGGCGGTAGCGGGTCGGCGCAACACCGGGGAGCTGTTTTTT
cdr3_aa: CASSLAVAGRRNTGELFF

d_call: TRBD2
clone_size: -
v_call: TRBV5-1
j_call: TRBJ2-1
cdr3_nt: TGCGCCAGCAGCCCGACTAGCGGGGGGCGGCGTGAGCAGTTCTTC
cdr3_aa: CASSPTSGGRREQFF

d_call: -
clone_size: -
v_call: TRBV5-1
j_call: TRBJ2-7
cdr3_nt: TGCGCCAGCAGCTTAAGCCCCTACGAGCAGTACTTC
cdr3_aa: CASSLSPYEQYF

d_call: -
clone_size: -
v_call: TRBV5-1
j_call: TRBJ1-1
cdr3_nt: TGCGCCAGCAGTTCCGGACAGCCGAACACTGAAGCTTTCTTT
cdr3_aa: CASSSGQPNTEAFF

d_call: TRBD2
clone_size: -
v_call: TRBV18
j_call: TRBJ2-1
cdr3_nt: TGTGCCAGCTCACCGCGACTAGCGGGGGGGATCGATGAGCAGTTCTTC
cdr3_aa: CASSPRLAGGIDEQFF

d_call: -
clone_size: -
v_call: TRBV12-3/TRBV12-4
j_call: TRBJ1-2
cdr3_nt: TGTGCCAGCAGTTTAGGTGAGGCTGGTGGCTACACCTTC
cdr3_aa: CASSLGEAGGYTF

d_call: -
clone_size: -
v_call: TRBV6-5
j_call: TRBJ2-1
cdr3_nt: TGTGCCAGCAGGAGGCGGGGTGGAAATGAGCAGTTCTTC
cdr3_aa: CASRRRGGNEQFF

d_call: TRBD1
clone_size: once
v_call: TRBV18
j_call: TRBJ1-1
cdr3_nt: TGTGCCAGCTCACCTCTACCGGGACAGGGGGCTGGCACTGAAGCTTTCTTT
cdr3_aa: CASSPLPGQGAGTEAFF

d_call: TRBD2
clone_size: many
v_call: TRBV24-1
j_call: TRBJ2-1
cdr3_nt: TGTGCCACCAGTGATCCAACTCTAGCGGGGGGCAACAATGAGCAGTTCTTC
cdr3_aa: CATSDPTLAGGNNEQFF

d_call: -
clone_size: -
v_call: TRBV3-1/TRBV3-2
j_call: TRBJ1-3
cdr3_nt: TGTGCCAGCAGCCAAGATTTAGGGGTAAACACCATATATTTT
cdr3_aa: CASSQDLGVNTIYF

d_call: TRBD1
clone_size: -
v_call: TRBV28
j_call: TRBJ1-4
cdr3_nt: TGTGCCAGCAGTTTCAACGGACAGGGTAATGAAAAACTGTTTTTT
cdr3_aa: CASSFNGQGNEKLFF

d_call: TRBD2
clone_size: -
v_call: TRBV11-3
j_call: TRBJ2-3
cdr3_nt: TGTGCCAGCAGCCAACTAGCGGGGGGGGCTGATACGCAGTATTTT
cdr3_aa: CASSQLAGGADTQYF

d_call: -
clone_size: -
v_call: TRBV12-3/TRBV12-4
j_call: TRBJ2-2
cdr3_nt: TGTGCCAGTCTTCTAGGGGGCACCGGGGAGCTGTTTTTT
cdr3_aa: CASLLGGTGELFF

d_call: TRBD2
clone_size: -
v_call: TRBV9
j_call: TRBJ2-3
cdr3_nt: TGTGCCAGCAGCCTTTTCCGATCTAGCGGGGGGGCCGTAGATACGCAGTATTTT
cdr3_aa: CASSLFRSSGGAVDTQYF

d_call: TRBD2
clone_size: -
v_call: TRBV4-1
j_call: TRBJ2-3
cdr3_nt: TGCGCCAGCAGCCAAGCGACTAGCGGGGGAACCTTTAGCACAGATACGCAGTATTTT
cdr3_aa: CASSQATSGGTFSTDTQYF

d_call: -
clone_size: -
v_call: TRBV2
j_call: TRBJ1-2
cdr3_nt: TGTGCCAGCAGTGAGATGGGCACCGTCTATGGCTACACCTTC
cdr3_aa: CASSEMGTVYGYTF